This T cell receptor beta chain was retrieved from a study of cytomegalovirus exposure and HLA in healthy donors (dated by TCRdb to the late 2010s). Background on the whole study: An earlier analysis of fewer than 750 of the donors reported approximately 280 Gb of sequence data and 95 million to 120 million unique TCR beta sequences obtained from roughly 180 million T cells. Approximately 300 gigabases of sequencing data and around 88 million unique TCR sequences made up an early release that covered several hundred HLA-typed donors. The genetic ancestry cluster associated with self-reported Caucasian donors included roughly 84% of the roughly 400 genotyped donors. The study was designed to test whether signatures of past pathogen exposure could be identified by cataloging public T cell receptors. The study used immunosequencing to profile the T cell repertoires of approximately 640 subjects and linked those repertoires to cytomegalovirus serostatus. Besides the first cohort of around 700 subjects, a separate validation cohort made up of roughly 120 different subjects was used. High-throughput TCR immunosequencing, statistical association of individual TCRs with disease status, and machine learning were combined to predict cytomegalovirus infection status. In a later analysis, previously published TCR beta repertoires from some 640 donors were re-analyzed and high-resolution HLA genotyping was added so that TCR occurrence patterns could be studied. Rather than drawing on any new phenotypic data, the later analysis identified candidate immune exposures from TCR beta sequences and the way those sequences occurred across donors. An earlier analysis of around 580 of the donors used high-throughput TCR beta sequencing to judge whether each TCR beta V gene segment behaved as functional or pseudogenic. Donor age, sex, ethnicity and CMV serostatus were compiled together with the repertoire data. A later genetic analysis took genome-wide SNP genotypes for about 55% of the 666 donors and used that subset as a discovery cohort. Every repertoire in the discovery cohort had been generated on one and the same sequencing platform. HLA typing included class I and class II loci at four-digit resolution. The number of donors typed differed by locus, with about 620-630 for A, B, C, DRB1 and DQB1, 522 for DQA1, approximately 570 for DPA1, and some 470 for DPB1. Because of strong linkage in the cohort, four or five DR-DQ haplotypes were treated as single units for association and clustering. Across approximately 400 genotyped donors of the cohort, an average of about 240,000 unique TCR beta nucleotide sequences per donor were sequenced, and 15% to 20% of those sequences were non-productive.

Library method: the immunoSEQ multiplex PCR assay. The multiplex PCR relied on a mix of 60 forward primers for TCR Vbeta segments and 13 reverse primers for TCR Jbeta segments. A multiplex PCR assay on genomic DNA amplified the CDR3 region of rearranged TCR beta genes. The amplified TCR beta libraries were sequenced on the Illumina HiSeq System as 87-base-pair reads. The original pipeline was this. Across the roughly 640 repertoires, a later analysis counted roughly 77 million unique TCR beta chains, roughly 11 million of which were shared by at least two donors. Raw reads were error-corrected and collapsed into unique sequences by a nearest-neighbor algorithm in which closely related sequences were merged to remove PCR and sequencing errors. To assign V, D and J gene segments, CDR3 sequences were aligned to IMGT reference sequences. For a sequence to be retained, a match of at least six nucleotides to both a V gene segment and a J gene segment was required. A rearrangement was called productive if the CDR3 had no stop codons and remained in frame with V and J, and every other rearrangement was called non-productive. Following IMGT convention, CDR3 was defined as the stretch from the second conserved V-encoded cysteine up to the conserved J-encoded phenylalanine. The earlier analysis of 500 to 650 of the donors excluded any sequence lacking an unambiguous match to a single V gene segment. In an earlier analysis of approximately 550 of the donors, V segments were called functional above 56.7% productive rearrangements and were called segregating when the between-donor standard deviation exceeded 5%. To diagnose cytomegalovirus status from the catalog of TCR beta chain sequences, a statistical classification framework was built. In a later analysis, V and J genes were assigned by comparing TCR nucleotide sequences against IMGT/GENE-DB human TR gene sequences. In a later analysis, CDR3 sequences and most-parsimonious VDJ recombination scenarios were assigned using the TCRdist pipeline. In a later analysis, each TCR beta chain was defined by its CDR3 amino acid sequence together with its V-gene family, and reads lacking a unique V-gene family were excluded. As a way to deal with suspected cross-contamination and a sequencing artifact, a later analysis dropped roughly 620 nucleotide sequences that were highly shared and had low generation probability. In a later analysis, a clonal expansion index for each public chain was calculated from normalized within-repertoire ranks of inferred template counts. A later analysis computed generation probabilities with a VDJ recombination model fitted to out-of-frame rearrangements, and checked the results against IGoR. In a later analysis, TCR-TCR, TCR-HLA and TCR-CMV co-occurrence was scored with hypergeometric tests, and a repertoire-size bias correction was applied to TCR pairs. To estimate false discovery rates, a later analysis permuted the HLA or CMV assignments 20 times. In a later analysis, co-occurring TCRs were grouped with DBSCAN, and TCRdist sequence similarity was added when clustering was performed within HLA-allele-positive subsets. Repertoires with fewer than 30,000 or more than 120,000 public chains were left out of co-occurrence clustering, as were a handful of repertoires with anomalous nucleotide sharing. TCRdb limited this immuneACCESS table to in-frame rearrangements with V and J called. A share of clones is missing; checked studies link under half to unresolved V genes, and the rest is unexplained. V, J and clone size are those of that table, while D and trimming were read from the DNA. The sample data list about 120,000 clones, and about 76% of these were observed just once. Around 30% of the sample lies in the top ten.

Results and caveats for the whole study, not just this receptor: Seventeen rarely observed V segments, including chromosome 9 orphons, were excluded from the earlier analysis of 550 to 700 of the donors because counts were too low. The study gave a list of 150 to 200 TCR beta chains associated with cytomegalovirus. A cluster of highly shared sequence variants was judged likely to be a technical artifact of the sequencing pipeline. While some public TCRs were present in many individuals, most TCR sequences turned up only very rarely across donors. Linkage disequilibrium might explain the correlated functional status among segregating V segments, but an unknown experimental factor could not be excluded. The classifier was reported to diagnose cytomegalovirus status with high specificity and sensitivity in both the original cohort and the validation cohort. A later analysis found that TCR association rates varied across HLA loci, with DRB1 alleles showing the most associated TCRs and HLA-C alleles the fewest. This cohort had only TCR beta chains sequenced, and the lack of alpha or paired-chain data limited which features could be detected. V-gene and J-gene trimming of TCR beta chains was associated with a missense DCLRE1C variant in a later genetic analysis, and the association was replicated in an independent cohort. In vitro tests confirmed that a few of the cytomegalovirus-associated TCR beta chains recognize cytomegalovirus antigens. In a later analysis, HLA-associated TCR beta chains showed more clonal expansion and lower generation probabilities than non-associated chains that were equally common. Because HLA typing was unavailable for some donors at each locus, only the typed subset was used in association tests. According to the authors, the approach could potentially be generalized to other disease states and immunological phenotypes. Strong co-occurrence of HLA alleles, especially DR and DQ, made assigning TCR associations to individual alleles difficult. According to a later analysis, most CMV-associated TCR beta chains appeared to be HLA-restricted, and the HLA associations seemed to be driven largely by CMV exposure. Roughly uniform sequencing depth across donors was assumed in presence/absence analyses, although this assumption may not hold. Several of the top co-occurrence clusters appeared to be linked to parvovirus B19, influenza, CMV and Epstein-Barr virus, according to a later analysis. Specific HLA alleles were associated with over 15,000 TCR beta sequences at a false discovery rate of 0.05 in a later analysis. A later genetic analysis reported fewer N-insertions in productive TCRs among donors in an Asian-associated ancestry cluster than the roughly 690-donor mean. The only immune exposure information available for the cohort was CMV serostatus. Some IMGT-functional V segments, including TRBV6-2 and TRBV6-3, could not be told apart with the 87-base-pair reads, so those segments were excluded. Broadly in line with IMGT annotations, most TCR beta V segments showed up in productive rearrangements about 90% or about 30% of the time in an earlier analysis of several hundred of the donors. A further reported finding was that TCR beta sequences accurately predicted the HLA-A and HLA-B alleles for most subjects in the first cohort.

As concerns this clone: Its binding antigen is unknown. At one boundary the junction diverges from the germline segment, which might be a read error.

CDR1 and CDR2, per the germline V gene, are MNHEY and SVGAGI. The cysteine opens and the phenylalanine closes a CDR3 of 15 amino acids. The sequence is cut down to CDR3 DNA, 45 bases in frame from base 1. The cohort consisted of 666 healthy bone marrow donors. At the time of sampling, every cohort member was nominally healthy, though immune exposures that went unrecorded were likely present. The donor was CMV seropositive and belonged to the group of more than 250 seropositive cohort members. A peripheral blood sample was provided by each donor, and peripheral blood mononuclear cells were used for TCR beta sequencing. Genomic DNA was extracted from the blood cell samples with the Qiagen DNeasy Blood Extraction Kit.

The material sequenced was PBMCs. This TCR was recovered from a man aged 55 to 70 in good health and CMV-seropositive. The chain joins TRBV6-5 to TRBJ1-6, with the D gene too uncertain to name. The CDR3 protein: CASSYEGSFNSPLHF. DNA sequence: TGTGCCAGCAGTTACGAGGGTTCCTTTAATTCACCCCTCCACTTT.